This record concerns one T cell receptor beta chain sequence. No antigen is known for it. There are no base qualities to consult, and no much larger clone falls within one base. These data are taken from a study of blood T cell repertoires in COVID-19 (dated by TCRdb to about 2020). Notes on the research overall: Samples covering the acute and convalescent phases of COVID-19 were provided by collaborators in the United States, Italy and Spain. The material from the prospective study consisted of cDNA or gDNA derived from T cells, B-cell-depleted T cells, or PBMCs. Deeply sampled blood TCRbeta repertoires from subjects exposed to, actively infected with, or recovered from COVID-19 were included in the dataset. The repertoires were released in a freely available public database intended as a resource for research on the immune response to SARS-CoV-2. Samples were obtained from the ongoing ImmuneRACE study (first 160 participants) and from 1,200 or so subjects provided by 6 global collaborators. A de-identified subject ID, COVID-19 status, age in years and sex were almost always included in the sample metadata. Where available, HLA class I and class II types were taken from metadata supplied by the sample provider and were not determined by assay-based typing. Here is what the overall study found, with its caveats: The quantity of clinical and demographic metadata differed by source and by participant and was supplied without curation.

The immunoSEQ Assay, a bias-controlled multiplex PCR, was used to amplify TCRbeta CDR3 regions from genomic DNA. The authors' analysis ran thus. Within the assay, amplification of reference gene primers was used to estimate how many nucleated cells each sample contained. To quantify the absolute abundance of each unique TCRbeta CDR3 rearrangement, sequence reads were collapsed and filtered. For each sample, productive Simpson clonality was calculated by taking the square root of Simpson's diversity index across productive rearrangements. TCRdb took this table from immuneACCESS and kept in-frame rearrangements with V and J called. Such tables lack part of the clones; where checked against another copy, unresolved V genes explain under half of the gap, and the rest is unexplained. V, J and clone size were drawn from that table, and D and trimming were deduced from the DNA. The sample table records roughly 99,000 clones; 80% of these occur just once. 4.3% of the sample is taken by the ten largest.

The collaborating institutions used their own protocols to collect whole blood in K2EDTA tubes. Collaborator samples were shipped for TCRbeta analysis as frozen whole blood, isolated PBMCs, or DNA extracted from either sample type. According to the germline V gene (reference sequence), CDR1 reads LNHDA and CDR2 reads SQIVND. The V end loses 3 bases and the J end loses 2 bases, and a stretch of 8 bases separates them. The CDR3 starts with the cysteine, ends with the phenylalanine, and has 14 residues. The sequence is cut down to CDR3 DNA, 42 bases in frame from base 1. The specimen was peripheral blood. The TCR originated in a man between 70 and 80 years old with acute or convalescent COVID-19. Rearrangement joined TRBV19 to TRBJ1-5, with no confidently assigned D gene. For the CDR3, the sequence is CASSMAGGNQPQHF. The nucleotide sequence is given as TGTGCCAGTAGTATGGCCGGGGGCAATCAGCCCCAGCATTTT.